This T cell receptor (beta chain) appears in the sequencing data of a study of T cell responses to AZD1222 COVID-19 vaccine. The CDR3 totals 16 residues. Per the germline V gene, CDR1 is SGHAT and CDR2 is FQNNGV. The V end lost 5 bases, the J end lost 5 bases, and 21 bases lay between the germline ends. For this clone: What it binds is unknown.

Profiling relied on immunoSEQ multiplex PCR, and the TCRdb table lists in-frame clones only, not all of them. The sample shows roughly 40,000 clones, about three quarters of them seen only once. Findings and caveats of the study: A mostly white British donor set with more females was recruited, and clonal diversity was possibly underestimated. Of spike-specific TCRs, nearly half reportedly target regions left unmutated in variants. It was only after the peak T cell response that any repertoires were sampled. Spike-specific TCR breadth rose after two AZD1222 doses, and depth rose as well.

The sequenced sample was peripheral blood, obtained on day 0 of AZD1222 vaccination. This clonotype originated in an adult in good health. The J gene is TRBJ1-2, the V gene TRBV11-2, with a possible D match to TRBD1 (6 bases). CDR3 in DNA: TGTGCCAGCAGCCGCAAAGGGTCAGGCCAGGGGTATGGCTACACCTTC. Translation gives CASSRKGSGQGYGYTF.